This entry is about one TCR delta chain. What antigen it recognizes has not been identified. A far larger clone is only one base removed, so a read error is likely. The same CDR3 can be traced to other DNA sequences in this sample. For staining, thymocytes received Zombie NIR viability dye along with antibodies against CD3 (UCHT1), TCRgammadelta (11F2), TCRVgamma9 (IMMU360) and TCRVdelta2 (IMMU389). Bulk TRD and TRG CDR3 repertoires were produced separately from sorted Vgamma9Vdelta2 and nonVgamma9Vdelta2 gammadelta thymocytes taken from human fetal and pediatric thymuses. Pediatric thymus tissue was collected in Belgium from children having cardiac surgery. The pediatric thymus donors in the study ranged in age from roughly 1 to 12 years. Thymic cell suspensions were made from fetal and post-natal thymuses as previously described. NonVgamma9Vdelta2 thymocytes were sorted as CD3+ gammadeltaTCR+ cells that did not have the Vgamma9+Vdelta2+ phenotype. Cells were sorted on a FACS Aria III cell sorter (BD Biosciences).

The entry originates in a study of fetal and pediatric gammadelta thymocytes (dated by TCRdb to 2021 to 2024). For context, the study as a whole: To strengthen a single-cell study of gammadelta thymocyte development, the researchers used bulk gammadelta thymocyte repertoires that mixed previously published data with newly generated, unpublished data. In total, the bulk gammadelta thymocyte repertoire set covered about 10 subjects, made up of 7 pediatric thymus donors and 3 fetal thymus donors. Unpublished data were combined with previously published data (refs 27,28) to make up the bulk gammadelta thymocyte repertoires. Bulk TCR repertoire data were added to increase subject numbers and strengthen the CDR3 publicity analysis.

Sequencing was carried out with an Illumina MiSeq. Turning to the authors' computational methods: For the publicity analysis, the Vgamma9Vdelta2 and nonVgamma9Vdelta2 bulk CDR3 files from each subject were merged to form one combined repertoire per subject. Using base R and dplyr, CDR3 publicity was scored on a scale from 0 to 19 by checking each amino acid sequence across 9 single-cell datasets and under 13 bulk repertoires. Clone calls in TCRdb were regenerated from the public reads with CATT, after which identical DNA sequences shared one row. The V and J calls come from TCRdb's annotation, not from the publication. Here the sample has hundreds of delta-chain clones; approximately 4.5% occur a single time. In total, the top ten clones hold around 50% of the sample. The CDR3, cysteine through phenylalanine, is 24 amino acids long. Kept here is only the CDR3 DNA, which spans 72 bases and is read in frame from base 1. CDR1 TSWWSYY and CDR2 QGS are derived from the germline V gene. Trimming accounts for 5 bases at V and 0 bases at J, while the number of junction bases matched to no gene is 31.

Overall study results and their limits: Compared with post-natal repertoires, fetal gammadelta thymocyte repertoires were previously reported to be enriched for TRDV2, TRGV8 and TRGV9 usage, low N additions and public CDR3s.

The source material was non-Vgamma9Vdelta2 gamma-delta T cells from the thymus. Taken with the paper, the label for cell subset or site translates to: CD3+gammadeltaTCR+ thymocytes not co-expressing Vgamma9 and Vdelta2. The receptor chain draws on TRDV1 and TRDJ1; TRDD2 aligns with 9 central bases. The origin of this receptor is a child who underwent cardiac surgery and was recorded as healthy. The bases read TGTGCTCTTGGGCGGAAACTTAACCTTCCTACGGATCGGTGGGGGTTGCTACACACCGATAAACTCATCTTT. Its coded protein is CALGRKLNLPTDRWGLLHTDKLIF.